This T cell receptor beta chain is drawn from a study of cytomegalovirus exposure and HLA in healthy donors. The study ran its PCR with 60 Vbeta and 13 Jbeta primers. Assay: immunoSEQ multiplex PCR; the TCRdb copy retains only in-frame clones and omits some. The data contain tens of thousands of clones, approximately 70% of them singletons. About this clone itself: As yet, its antigen is unknown.

Study conclusions and caveats: Later analysis associated a missense DCLRE1C variant with TCR beta V- and J-gene trimming.

Germline V lookup: CDR1 SEHNR, CDR2 FQNEAQ (reference sequence). The CDR3 is made up of 15 amino acids. V lost 5 bases and J lost 3, with 16 bases in between. The source material was PBMCs. V and J are TRBV7-9 and TRBJ2-5; D is perhaps TRBD2 (6 bases). This receptor was obtained from a man between 35 and 55 years old in good health and CMV-seronegative. CDR3 nucleotides: TGTGCCAGCAGCCGATGGGTGGGGGGTGAAGAGACCCAGTACTTC. As protein: CASSRWVGGEETQYF.